The subject of this entry is one T cell receptor (beta chain). The CDR3 is made up of 14 amino acids. Germline lookup yields CDR1 SGDLS and CDR2 YYNGEE. V was shortened by 4 bases and J by 6 bases, with 15 bases between the two germline ends. The record originates from a study of shared T cell receptors in the human thymus. Sequencing used immunoSEQ multiplex PCR; TCRdb keeps in-frame clones, though not all of them. This sample has 500,000 to 750,000 clones; approximately 87% occur once, and the top ten carry approximately 0.011%. This sample also belongs to another study, concerning human thymus T cells. That report adds: Thymus specimens were resections from corrective heart surgery.

The gene calls are TRBV9 and TRBJ2-3; D perhaps matches TRBD2 (6 bases). The sequence was collected from a boy in the first two years of life with a congenital heart defect. Sequenced sample: thymocytes. The CDR3 reads CASSPGTAGDTQYF. The CDR3 DNA sequence: TGTGCCAGCAGCCCTGGGACCGCGGGGGATACGCAGTATTTT.